These 32 T cell receptor beta chains originate from one sample sequenced in a study of blood T cell repertoires in COVID-19. The protocol was immunoSEQ multiplex PCR, while the TCRdb copy is restricted to in-frame clones and leaves out a portion. The sample consists of 150,000 to 200,000 clones, over 80% of them appearing once. The specimen sequenced was peripheral blood. Receptor source: a woman aged 50 to 60 with acute or convalescent COVID-19.

V usage is TRBV27 and J usage is TRBJ2-7, with 8 bases that match TRBD1. The CDR3 totals 17 residues. The V gene's germline CDR1 is MNHEY and CDR2 SMNVEV (reference sequence). The V segment lost 5 bases and the J segment 1 base; nucleotides outside the gene matches: 13. In DNA form, the CDR3 reads TGTGCCAGCAGTCCGATACCTGGACAGGGCAGGTCCTACGAGCAGTACTTC. Translating it yields CASSPIPGQGRSYEQYF.

The gene calls are TRBV3-1 (or the pseudogene TRBV3-2) and TRBJ2-5, with D possibly being TRBD1 (6 bases). Germline lookup yields CDR1 LGHDT and CDR2 YNNKEL (reference sequence). The CDR3 runs to 13 residues. V was shortened by 4 bases and J by 2 bases, with 8 bases between the two germline ends. The DNA for the CDR3 is TGTGCCAGCAGCCCCAGGGGACAAGAGACCCAGTACTTC. Translated: CASSPRGQETQYF.

V usage is TRBV7-6 and J usage is TRBJ1-1, with 7 positions matching TRBD1. Germline V CDR1 and CDR2: SGHVS, FNYEAQ. The J segment lost 8 bases and the V segment lost 2 bases, leaving 2 bases of the junction unmatched. This CDR3 has 12 amino acids. CDR3 region: CASSLKGAEAFF. CDR3 DNA: TGTGCCAGCAGCTTAAAGGGGGCGGAAGCTTTCTTT.

J is TRBJ1-2 and V is TRBV5-1; no clear D. CDR3 size: 15 residues. Trimming took 0 bases from V and 3 from J, leaving 12 bases between them. CDR1 SGHRS and CDR2 YFSETQ come from the germline V gene. CDR3 in amino acids: CASSLGATEHYGYTF. Here the CDR3 DNA reads TGCGCCAGCAGCTTGGGAGCGACGGAACACTATGGCTACACCTTC.

The V and J genes are TRBV24-1 and TRBJ1-2; D unclear. Germline CDR1 and CDR2: KGHDR and SFDVKD. There are 11 residues in the CDR3. Trimming removed 4 bases from V and 7 bases from J, with 6 bases in between. CDR3 protein: CATSDQVGYTF. In DNA form, the CDR3 reads TGTGCCACCAGTGACCAGGTTGGCTACACCTTC.

This clone was seen only once. The chain joins TRBV2 to TRBJ1-5; TRBD1 agrees at 7 bases. The germline V gene encodes CDR1 SNHLY and CDR2 FYNNEI. Trimming removed 6 bases from V and 1 base from J; junction bases left unmatched: 6. This CDR3 contains 15 residues. The CDR3 is CASSAGGRSNQPQHF. Written as DNA, the CDR3 is TGTGCCAGCAGCGCAGGGGGGAGGAGCAATCAGCCCCAGCATTTT.

The chain joins TRBV6-4 to TRBJ1-5; no clear D. V lost 0 bases and J 6 bases, leaving 3 bases between the germline ends. The CDR3 length is 12 residues. Germline V gene sequence: CDR1 MRHNA, CDR2 SNTAGT. In DNA, the CDR3 is TGTGCCAGCAGTGACTCGAGTCAGCCCCAGCATTTT. This sequence encodes CASSDSSQPQHF.

This chain joins TRBV5-1 and TRBJ2-7, with D tentatively TRBD1 (5 bases). Germline V lookup: CDR1 SGHRS, CDR2 YFSETQ. CDR3 length: 15 residues. Trimming shortened V by 3 bases and J by 3 bases, and 16 bases separated the two germline ends. The CDR3 DNA sequence: TGCGCCAGCAGCTCTACAGGCTCGCCGTTCTACGAGCAGTACTTC. This gives the protein CASSSTGSPFYEQYF.

The genes are TRBV6-5 and TRBJ1-1; D unclear. This CDR3 is built from 13 residues. V was trimmed by 4 bases and J by 1 base, leaving 7 bases between them. From germline, CDR1 is MNHEY and CDR2 SVGAGI. CDR3 sequence: CASSWNRNTEAFF. In nucleotides, the CDR3 is TGTGCCAGCAGTTGGAACAGGAACACTGAAGCTTTCTTT.

The chain links TRBV7-6 to TRBJ2-1; no clear D. Looked up from germline, CDR1 is SGHVS and CDR2 is FNYEAQ. The CDR3 sequence is 16 residues long. With 0 bases removed from V and 0 bases from J, the gap between germline ends came to 9 bases. The CDR3: CASSLAGRSSYNEQFF. The CDR3 coding sequence is TGTGCCAGCAGCTTAGCTGGCAGAAGCTCCTACAATGAGCAGTTCTTC.

V and J are TRBV6-6 and TRBJ2-7; D is possibly TRBD1 (6 bases). The CDR3 loop spans 14 amino acids. V dropped 6 bases and J dropped 3 bases, with 15 bases sitting between them. The germline V gene encodes CDR1 MNHNY and CDR2 SVGAGI (reference sequence). The CDR3 DNA follows: TGTGCCAGCAGGATGGGGACATCTGACTACGAGCAGTACTTC. It yields the protein CASRMGTSDYEQYF.

The chain employs TRBV7-2 and TRBJ1-5; the D is unclear. Per the germline V gene, CDR1 is SGHTA and CDR2 is FQGNSA. The V end was cut by 2 bases, the J end by 5 bases, with 4 bases between. The CDR3 has 12 residues. The CDR3 protein is CASSLSYQPQHF. In nucleotides, the CDR3 is TGTGCCAGCAGCTTATCCTATCAGCCCCAGCATTTT.

To note about this clone: Within the sample, other DNA sequences also encode this same CDR3. V and J are TRBV10-3 and TRBJ1-4; no clear D. Germline V gene data show CDR1 as ENHRY and CDR2 as SYGVKD. V shed 0 bases and J shed 1 base, with 6 bases lying between them. The CDR3 spans 15 residues. In nucleotides, the CDR3 is TGTGCCATCAGTGAGTCGCGGGGAACTAATGAAAAACTGTTTTTT. Amino acid sequence: CAISESRGTNEKLFF.

The chain combines TRBV6-5 with TRBJ2-5, with 9 bases aligning to TRBD2. The J segment lost 5 bases and the V segment lost 2 bases, leaving 9 bases of the junction unmatched. Germline CDR1 is MNHEY and CDR2 is SVGAGI. The CDR3 has 16 residues. CDR3 coding DNA: TGTGCCAGCAGTTACGGGGCTGCGGGGGGGCAGGAGACCCAGTACTTC. Residues: CASSYGAAGGQETQYF.

The CDR3 here is CASSIDLGQGARGSYNEQFF. DNA of the CDR3: TGTGCCAGTAGTATAGATCTTGGACAGGGGGCAAGGGGCTCCTACAATGAGCAGTTCTTC. V gene TRBV19 combines with J gene TRBJ2-1; 11 bases agree with TRBD1. The CDR3 is 20 residues long. CDR1 and CDR2 from the germline V gene are LNHDA and SQIVND (reference sequence). The V and J ends lost 0 bases and 0 bases, in that order; junction bases with no gene match: 10.

The chain couples TRBV7-2 to TRBJ2-3; possibly TRBD2 for D (6 bases). Trimming cost V 5 bases and J 7 bases, with 13 bases left between them. This CDR3 spans 13 amino acids. Germline CDR1 SGHTA, CDR2 FQGNSA. CDR3 in DNA: TGTGCCAGCAGCGTGACGGGAGAGAATACGCAGTATTTT. Its translation is CASSVTGENTQYF. The complete variable domain, with remaining parts taken from reference TRBV7-2 and TRBJ2-3, reads GAGVSQSPSNKVTEKGKDVELRCDPISGHTALYWYRQSLGQGLEFLIYFQGNSAPDKSGLPSDRFSAERTGGSVSTLTIQRTQQEDSAVYLCASSVTGENTQYFGPGTRLTVL.

In the case of this clone: This sample also contains other DNA sequences that code for the same CDR3. The chain carries TRBV7-6 and TRBJ2-3; D is unclear. CDR1 SGHVS and CDR2 FNYEAQ come from the germline V gene. This CDR3 has 12 residues. The ends were cut back, 4 bases at V and 1 base at J, with 3 bases in the middle. CDR3 nucleotide sequence: TGTGCCAGCAGCTCTCGCACAGATACGCAGTATTTT. Its protein product is CASSSRTDTQYF. The full variable domain, completed using reference TRBV7-6 and TRBJ2-3, is GAGVSQSPRYKVTKRGQDVALRCDPISGHVSLYWYRQALGQGPEFLTYFNYEAQQDKSGLPNDRFSAERPEGSISTLTIQRTEQRDSAMYRCASSSRTDTQYFGPGTRLTVL.

The rearrangement uses TRBV14 and TRBJ2-7, with TRBD2 as a possible D gene (6 bases). The CDR3 runs to 13 residues. Germline V gives CDR1 SGHDN, CDR2 FVKESK. V was clipped by 1 base and J by 6 bases, with 10 bases between them. Written as DNA, the CDR3 is TGTGCCAGCAGCCAAGGTGGCGGGACCGAGCAGTACTTC. Translated: CASSQGGGTEQYF.

The CDR3 region is CASTSGGTGANVLTF. CDR3 coding DNA: TGTGCCAGCACCTCGGGGGGCACTGGGGCCAACGTCCTGACTTTC. The chain employs TRBV7-2 and TRBJ2-6, with D maybe TRBD2 (7 bases). This CDR3 spans 15 amino acids. Trimming stripped 7 bases from V and 2 bases from J, with 12 bases between. Germline CDR1 SGHTA, CDR2 FQGNSA.

The rearrangement uses TRBV7-2 and TRBJ1-1; D remains unclear. Trimming took 1 base from V and 3 from J, leaving 6 bases between them. CDR1 and CDR2 (germline): SGHTA, FQGNSA. The CDR3 runs 13 residues. The CDR3 here is CASSLDSYTEAFF. CDR3 nucleotides: TGTGCCAGCAGCTTAGACAGTTACACTGAAGCTTTCTTT. Drawing the rest from reference TRBV7-2 and TRBJ1-1, the complete variable domain is GAGVSQSPSNKVTEKGKDVELRCDPISGHTALYWYRQSLGQGLEFLIYFQGNSAPDKSGLPSDRFSAERTGGSVSTLTIQRTQQEDSAVYLCASSLDSYTEAFFGQGTRLTVV.

The CDR3: CASSLGYSSYEQYF. CDR3 coding DNA: TGTGCCAGCAGCTTAGGGTACTCCTCCTACGAGCAGTACTTC. The rearrangement joins TRBV11-2 to TRBJ2-7; D is undetermined. The CDR3 consists of 14 residues. The V end was cut by 1 base, the J end by 0 bases, with 7 bases between. CDR1 and CDR2 (germline): SGHAT, FQNNGV.

The V call is TRBV7-2, the J call TRBJ2-1, with TRBD1 matching over 7 bases. The CDR3 consists of 15 residues. From germline, CDR1 is SGHTA and CDR2 FQGNSA. Trimming removed 3 bases from V and 1 base from J; junction bases left unmatched: 3. As DNA, the CDR3 is TGTGCCAGCAGCTTTTCCAGGGGGTCCTACAATGAGCAGTTCTTC. This encodes CASSFSRGSYNEQFF.

The CDR3 here is CASSDLLAYTDTQYF. The CDR3 nucleotides are TGTGCCAGCAGCGACTTACTAGCCTACACAGATACGCAGTATTTT. J is TRBJ2-3 and V is TRBV7-8, with D possibly matching TRBD2 (6 bases). Trimming removed 5 bases from V and 2 bases from J, with 14 bases in between. Germline CDR1 is SGHVS and CDR2 is FQNEAQ. The CDR3 is 15 amino acids. Full variable domain (missing parts from reference TRBV7-8 and TRBJ2-3): GAGVSQSPRYKVAKRGQDVALRCDPISGHVSLFWYQQALGQGPEFLTYFQNEAQLDKSGLPSDRFFAERPEGSVSTLKIQRTQQEDSAVYLCASSDLLAYTDTQYFGPGTRLTVL.

The CDR3 DNA follows: TGTGCCAGCAGCTTAGAAGGCGGACTAGCGGGAGGTTACGAGCAGTACTTC. It specifies CASSLEGGLAGGYEQYF. This rearrangement joins TRBV7-9 to TRBJ2-7; 14 bases agree with TRBD2. Germline CDR1 is SEHNR and CDR2 is FQNEAQ (reference sequence). This CDR3 region has 17 residues. J lost 4 bases, V lost 1 base, and 6 bases had no gene match.

This clone has a single count. The rearrangement uses TRBV24-1 and TRBJ2-1; 9 positions agree with TRBD1. Trimming removed 6 bases from V and 6 bases from J; junction bases left unmatched: 8. CDR1 KGHDR and CDR2 SFDVKD come from the germline V gene. CDR3 length equals 15 residues. CDR3 nucleotide sequence: TGTGCCACCAGTCCTACAGGGGGCGCCTCCAATGAGCAGTTCTTC. Amino acids: CATSPTGGASNEQFF.

This clone has a single count. This chain links TRBV19 with TRBJ1-1, with 9 bases that match TRBD1. Per germline, CDR1 LNHDA and CDR2 SQIVND (reference sequence). J was trimmed by 2 bases and V by 9 bases; bases with no gene match: 4. The CDR3 extends over 13 amino acids. This CDR3 reads CASWDRVNTEAFF. The CDR3 region has the DNA TGTGCCAGCTGGGACAGGGTAAACACTGAAGCTTTCTTT.

The rearrangement uses TRBV13 and TRBJ2-3, with 8 bases matching TRBD2. Germline trimming cut 4 bases from V and 2 bases from J; bases unmatched to any gene: 14. This CDR3 has 18 amino acids. Per the germline V gene, CDR1 is PRHDT and CDR2 is FYEKMQ (reference sequence). CDR3 in amino acids: CASSSRAGEPDLTDTQYF. For the CDR3, the DNA is TGTGCCAGCAGCTCGCGAGCGGGAGAGCCCGATCTCACAGATACGCAGTATTTT.

The rearrangement links TRBV7-2 to TRBJ2-1, with TRBD1 as a possible D gene (5 bases). The CDR3 is 15 amino acids. Trimming took off 1 base at V and 3 bases at J, with 10 bases between the two ends. From germline, CDR1 is SGHTA and CDR2 FQGNSA. The CDR3 DNA is TGTGCCAGCAGCTTAGAAGGGGCTGACTACAATGAGCAGTTCTTC. Translated: CASSLEGADYNEQFF.

This clone has just one count. The chain is built from TRBV11-3 and TRBJ2-1; 9 bases map to TRBD2. Germline CDR1 reads SGHNT; CDR2 reads YENEEA. The CDR3 contains 15 residues. J lost 5 bases, V lost 0 bases, and 2 bases had no gene match. CDR3 sequence (DNA): TGTGCCAGCAGCTTAGACGGCGGGAGGGACAATGAGCAGTTCTTC. It is translated as CASSLDGGRDNEQFF.

This sequence joins TRBV30 and TRBJ2-6, with D unresolved. Looked up from germline, CDR1 is GTSNPN and CDR2 is SVGIG (reference sequence). The CDR3 length is 13 residues. V gave up 3 bases and J gave up 9 bases, with 12 bases separating them. The CDR3 is CAWRFSTVNVLTF. The CDR3 DNA sequence: TGTGCCTGGAGGTTTTCTACGGTCAACGTCCTGACTTTC. Drawing the rest from reference TRBV30 and TRBJ2-6, the complete variable domain is SQTIHQWPATLVQPVGSPLSLECTVEGTSNPNLYWYRQAAGRGLQLLFYSVGIGQISSEVPQNLSASRPQDRQFILSSKKLLLSDSGFYLCAWRFSTVNVLTFGAGSRLTVL.

The gene calls are TRBV2 and TRBJ2-1; TRBD2 aligns across 12 bases. The V and J ends lost 9 bases and 6 bases, in that order; junction bases with no gene match: 12. The length of the CDR3 is 16 residues. CDR1 is SNHLY, CDR2 FYNNEI, per germline. The CDR3: CARQGGTSGPGNEQFF. CDR3 DNA: TGTGCCAGACAGGGGGGGACTAGCGGGCCCGGCAATGAGCAGTTCTTC.

This chain joins TRBV5-1 and TRBJ2-7; no reliable D call. This CDR3 has 16 residues. Germline CDR1 is SGHRS and CDR2 is YFSETQ. The V gene lost 4 bases and the J gene lost 0 bases, with 17 bases spanning the gap. The chain's CDR3 is CASSRGEDWSSYEQYF. CDR3 DNA: TGCGCCAGCAGCCGAGGTGAAGATTGGAGCTCCTACGAGCAGTACTTC.